The rows below give T cell receptor beta chains drawn from one sample of a study of breast tumors, draining lymph nodes, adjacent tissues. TCRdb fed the multiplex PCR reads into MiXCR, producing one record per CDR3 protein. The table has roughly 70,000 distinct CDR3 sequences, over 40% seen once. Sequencing was performed on breast tumor tissue. These receptor sequences come from a female donor with breast cancer. Some clones in this sample may be carry-over from other donors' samples. CDR3s include the opening cysteine and the closing phenylalanine or tryptophan. The D gene is left open where the match is weak. Expanded clones are given a class, and other clones once, few, many or no size at all.

d_gene	v_gene	j_gene	abundance	CDR3aa	CDR3nt
TRBD1	TRBV10-3	TRBJ1-4	.	CAISRGDRGNEKLFF	TGTGCCATCAGCCGAGGGGACAGGGGGAACGAAAAACTGTTTTTT
.	TRBV10-3	TRBJ2-5	many	CAIKGNGSRETQYF	TGTGCCATCAAGGGAAACGGGAGCAGGGAGACCCAGTACTTC
.	TRBV11-3	TRBJ2-3	.	CASSGGAPDTQYF	TGTGCCAGCAGCGGGGGGGCGCCAGATACGCAGTATTTT
TRBD1	TRBV4-1	TRBJ1-6	medium-sized	CASSHGTGTYLHF	TGCGCCAGCAGCCACGGGACAGGGACTTACCTCCACTTT
TRBD1	TRBV6-6	TRBJ1-2	.	CASGSGTGVPLNYGYTF	TGTGCCAGCGGTTCCGGGACAGGGGTCCCCTTGAACTATGGCTACACCTTC
.	TRBV10-3	TRBJ2-7	.	CAISALGEEVEQYF	TGTGCCATCAGTGCTCTCGGGGAGGAAGTCGAGCAGTACTTC
.	TRBV4-1	TRBJ2-5	many	CASSQVVTADEETQYF	TGCGCCAGCAGCCAAGTAGTAACGGCTGACGAAGAGACCCAGTACTTC
.	TRBV5-1	TRBJ2-7	many	CASSLAGPRGDEQYF	TGCGCCAGCAGCTTGGCCGGACCCCGTGGGGACGAGCAGTACTTC
TRBD1	TRBV25-1	TRBJ1-6	once	CASSRTGDSPLHF	TGTGCCAGCAGTAGGACAGGCGACTCACCCCTCCACTTT
TRBD2	TRBV6-5	TRBJ2-7	few	CASSRINSRTSGSGYEQYF	TGTGCCAGCAGTCGTATAAACAGCCGGACTAGCGGGAGCGGCTACGAGCAGTACTTC
.	TRBV7-2	TRBJ2-5	.	CASSPGWSETQYF	TGTGCCAGCAGCCCCGGTTGGTCGGAGACCCAGTACTTC
TRBD2	TRBV7-9	TRBJ2-2	medium-sized	CASSPVAGGNTGELFF	TGTGCCAGCAGCCCCGTGGCGGGAGGAAACACCGGGGAGCTGTTTTTT
TRBD2	TRBV7-2	TRBJ2-5	many	CASSQRGSGRAETQYF	TGTGCCAGCAGTCAACGCGGCAGCGGGAGGGCTGAGACCCAGTACTTC
.	TRBV7-3	TRBJ2-6	once	CASSWTGGANVLTF	TGTGCCAGCAGCTGGACCGGGGGGGCCAACGTCCTGACTTTC
.	TRBV19	TRBJ1-3	.	CASSIRAGTGNTIYF	TGTGCCAGTAGTATAAGGGCGGGCACTGGAAACACCATATATTTT
.	TRBV30	TRBJ1-3	many	CAWTWGLSGNTIYF	TGTGCCTGGACCTGGGGGCTTTCTGGAAACACCATATATTTT
.	TRBV28	TRBJ1-6	many	CASSSSGPSSYNSPLHF	TGTGCCAGCAGTTCATCGGGCCCTAGCTCCTATAATTCACCCCTCCACTTT